These 15 T cell receptor beta chains originate from one sample sequenced in a study of blood T cell repertoires in COVID-19. The table came from immunoSEQ multiplex PCR; TCRdb's copy has only in-frame clones and leaves some out. The data show 90,000 to 130,000 clones, about 85% seen once. Sequenced material: peripheral blood. The receptors originated from a woman between 65 and 79 years old with acute or convalescent COVID-19.

This clone was detected only once. J is TRBJ1-5 and V is TRBV5-1, with unresolved D. The germline V gene has CDR1 SGHRS and CDR2 YFSETQ. V lost 0 bases, J lost 1 base, and 11 bases lay in between. This CDR3 is 16 amino acids long. Here the CDR3 reads CASSLEPAGSNQPQHF. The CDR3 DNA reads TGCGCCAGCAGCTTGGAACCGGCGGGGAGCAATCAGCCCCAGCATTTT.

The J gene is TRBJ1-2, the V gene TRBV3-1 (or the pseudogene TRBV3-2), with D possibly matching TRBD1 (5 bases). Germline V gene sequence: CDR1 LGHDT, CDR2 YNNKEL (reference sequence). There are 13 residues in the CDR3. With 5 bases removed from V and 4 bases from J, the gap between germline ends came to 11 bases. DNA of the CDR3: TGTGCCAGCAGCGGGGCAACCTCCTATGGCTACACCTTC. This codes for CASSGATSYGYTF.

This clone has a handful of counts. The rearrangement joins TRBV19 to TRBJ2-1; TRBD2 is a possible D gene (7 bases). The CDR3 sequence is 14 residues long. V lost 0 bases, J lost 9 bases, and 12 bases lay in between. Germline CDR1 and CDR2: LNHDA and SQIVND (reference sequence). CDR3 sequence (DNA): TGTGCCAGTAGTATAGAGGGGGGGCTGAGTGAGCAGTTCTTC. As protein: CASSIEGGLSEQFF.

V gene TRBV28 combines with J gene TRBJ1-2; possible D gene TRBD1, 5 bases. Deletions cut 2 bases from V and 4 bases from J, with 8 bases between. This CDR3 spans 13 amino acids. The germline V gene encodes CDR1 MDHEN and CDR2 SYDVKM. The CDR3 protein is CASSLGRVYGYTF. DNA for the CDR3: TGTGCCAGCAGTTTAGGCAGGGTCTATGGCTACACCTTC.

This clone was recorded only once. The chain carries TRBV5-4 and TRBJ2-6; 8 bases agree with TRBD1. The CDR3 runs 16 residues. CDR1 is SGHNT and CDR2 is YYREEE in the germline V gene (reference sequence). J was trimmed by 4 bases and V by 4 bases; bases with no gene match: 7. The CDR3 region is CASSPRTGSGANVLTF. In nucleotides, the CDR3 is TGTGCCAGCAGCCCACGGACAGGGTCAGGGGCCAACGTCCTGACTTTC.

This chain uses TRBV11-3 with TRBJ2-1; 12 positions agree with TRBD2. V trimming: 5 bases; J trimming: 9 bases; junction bases outside the gene matches: 2. Germline CDR1 SGHNT, CDR2 YENEEA. The CDR3 consists of 13 residues. The CDR3 region has the DNA TGTGCCAGCAGCCCTAGCGGGAGGGGTGAGCAGTTCTTC. Translation gives CASSPSGRGEQFF.

The genes are TRBV7-9 and TRBJ2-5; TRBD1 matches at 8 bases. Unmatched junction bases numbered 5, after V lost 0 bases and J lost 5 bases. This CDR3 region has 15 residues. CDR1 SEHNR and CDR2 FQNEAQ come from the germline V gene (reference sequence). Here the CDR3 reads CASSLAMTGDETQYF. CDR3 bases: TGTGCCAGCAGCTTAGCGATGACAGGGGATGAGACCCAGTACTTC.

This chain connects TRBV7-9 to TRBJ2-1; TRBD2 aligns across 8 bases. Trimming cost V 3 bases and J 9 bases; bases outside gene matches: 7. This CDR3 region has 14 residues. Germline V gene sequence: CDR1 SEHNR, CDR2 FQNEAQ (reference sequence). Here the CDR3 DNA reads TGTGCCAGCAGCTTTTACGGGGGGGCAACTGAGCAGTTCTTC. This translates into CASSFYGGATEQFF.

The rearrangement uses TRBV10-1 and TRBJ1-5; D not resolved. The V gene lost 4 bases and the J gene lost 7 bases, with 11 bases spanning the gap. CDR1 and CDR2 from the germline V gene are WNHNN and SYGVQD (reference sequence). This CDR3 comprises 13 residues. The CDR3 region has the DNA TGCGCCAGCAGTGGTGGCAGGAGGCAGCCCCAGCATTTT. It translates to CASSGGRRQPQHF.

The chain carries TRBV11-2 and TRBJ2-7, with D possibly matching TRBD1 (5 bases). This CDR3 spans 12 amino acids. Trimming removed 5 bases at V and 2 bases at J, with 7 bases between. Germline V CDR1 and CDR2: SGHAT, FQNNGV. Here the CDR3 reads CASSRTTYEQYV. DNA of the CDR3: TGTGCCAGCAGCCGGACAACCTACGAGCAGTACGTC.

The J gene is TRBJ2-2, the V gene TRBV10-1; D gene uncertain. V lost 1 base to trimming and J lost 0 bases, with 12 bases between them. Germline V CDR1 and CDR2: WNHNN, SYGVQD (reference sequence). This CDR3 has 17 residues. In DNA, the CDR3 is TGCGCCAGCAGTGAGTTTCGCGGCGGAGCGAACACCGGGGAGCTGTTTTTT. It yields the protein CASSEFRGGANTGELFF.

The chain is built from TRBV6-5 and TRBJ2-5; maybe TRBD1 (5 bases). Trimming took 4 bases from V and 4 from J, leaving 10 bases between them. Germline CDR1 and CDR2: MNHEY and SVGAGI. The CDR3 has 13 residues. In DNA form, the CDR3 reads TGTGCCAGCAGTTCCCACACAGGAGAGACCCAGTACTTC. It translates to CASSSHTGETQYF.

The chain employs TRBV28 and TRBJ2-4; possible D gene TRBD2, 5 bases. The V and J ends lost 8 bases and 0 bases respectively, with 11 bases between them. This CDR3 has 14 residues. The germline gives CDR1 MDHEN, CDR2 SYDVKM. CDR3 nucleotides: TGTGCCAGCGGTGTGGAGGTAGCCAAAAACATTCAGTACTTC. Its translation is CASGVEVAKNIQYF.

V usage is TRBV27 and J usage is TRBJ2-1; the D gene is possibly TRBD2 (5 bases). The CDR3 extends over 15 amino acids. Germline V lookup: CDR1 MNHEY, CDR2 SMNVEV (reference sequence). V was trimmed by 5 bases and J by 5 bases, leaving 16 bases between them. CDR3 region: CASSPTRAYDNEQFF. Written as DNA, the CDR3 is TGTGCCAGCAGTCCCACTAGGGCTTACGACAATGAGCAGTTCTTC.

The chain recombines TRBV4-1 with TRBJ1-1; 7 bases are a match to TRBD1. The CDR3 has 18 amino acids. CDR1 MGHRA and CDR2 YSYEKL come from the germline V gene. The V gene end was trimmed by 0 bases and the J gene end by 0 bases; junction bases not matched to a gene: 10. This chain's CDR3 is CASSQDPYRGDVNTEAFF. The CDR3 DNA reads TGCGCCAGCAGCCAAGATCCATACAGGGGAGACGTGAACACTGAAGCTTTCTTT.